These 12 T cell receptor beta chains were all obtained from the same sample, sequenced in a study of blood T cell repertoires in COVID-19. Profiling relied on immunoSEQ multiplex PCR, and the TCRdb table lists in-frame clones only, not all of them. The table shows about 59,000 clones, with roughly 87% occurring only once. The sample taken for sequencing was peripheral blood. These receptor sequences come from a man at least 80 years old in a cohort sampled during active COVID-19.

CDR3 coding DNA: TGCGCCAGCAGGGCTAGCGGCGATACGCAGTATTTT. The encoded protein is CASRASGDTQYF. This sequence joins TRBV5-1 and TRBJ2-3; 7 positions match TRBD2. The V and J ends lost 5 bases and 6 bases, in that order; junction bases with no gene match: 3. The germline V gene encodes CDR1 SGHRS and CDR2 YFSETQ. The CDR3 is 12 amino acids. The complete variable domain, with remaining parts taken from reference TRBV5-1 and TRBJ2-3, reads KAGVTQTPRYLIKTRGQQVTLSCSPISGHRSVSWYQQTPGQGLQFLFEYFSETQRNKGNFPGRFSGRQFSNSRSEMNVSTLELGDSALYLCASRASGDTQYFGPGTRLTVL.

This clone turned up a few times. The chain combines TRBV5-5 with TRBJ1-6; 9 positions match TRBD1. V dropped 0 bases and J dropped 0; count of bases not matched to a gene: 7. CDR1 and CDR2 from the germline V gene are SGHKS and YYEKEE (reference sequence). CDR3 size: 19 residues. The CDR3 is CASSLGGTGPSSYNSPLHF. Here the CDR3 DNA reads TGTGCCAGCAGCTTGGGGGGGACAGGGCCGAGCTCCTATAATTCACCCCTCCACTTT.

The chain recombines TRBV5-1 with TRBJ2-2; 12 nucleotides agree with TRBD1. The CDR3 sequence is 17 residues long. Germline lookup yields CDR1 SGHRS and CDR2 YFSETQ. Trimming at V came to 4 bases and at J to 3 bases, leaving 7 bases not matched to a gene. The CDR3 protein is CASSLGQGARYTGELFF. The CDR3 nucleotides are TGCGCCAGCAGCCTGGGACAGGGGGCGCGGTACACCGGGGAGCTGTTTTTT.

This clone was counted a single time. The chain couples TRBV23-1 to TRBJ1-2; 7 bases are shared with TRBD1. TRBV23-1 is an ORF; its function is uncertain. J lost 7 bases, V lost 3 bases, and 5 bases had no gene match. This CDR3 spans 13 amino acids. The CDR3 region has the DNA TGCGCCAGCAGTCATTTCGACAGGGTTGGCTACACCTTC. Translated: CASSHFDRVGYTF.

The rearrangement links TRBV4-3 to TRBJ1-4, with 8 bases identical to TRBD1. This CDR3 spans 15 amino acids. V was pared by 4 bases and J by 8 bases, with 9 bases of the junction left unmatched. Germline lookup yields CDR1 LGHNA and CDR2 YSLEER. CDR3 protein: CASSRSGTGGEKLFF. The CDR3, as DNA: TGCGCCAGCAGCCGGTCGGGGACAGGTGGGGAAAAACTGTTTTTT.

The chain recombines TRBV12-5 with TRBJ2-3; the D is unclear. The germline V and J ends were trimmed by 8 bases and 2 bases, with 14 bases remaining between them. Germline V CDR1 and CDR2: LGHNT, FRNRAP. The CDR3 length is 14 residues. The CDR3 loop is CASLGSTYTDTQYF. The CDR3 DNA is TGTGCTAGTTTGGGCAGTACTTACACAGATACGCAGTATTTT.

The rearrangement uses TRBV6-6 and TRBJ2-7, with 7 bases fitting TRBD1. The V gene end was trimmed by 6 bases and the J gene end by 4 bases; junction bases not matched to a gene: 9. Germline lookup yields CDR1 MNHNY and CDR2 SVGAGI (reference sequence). This CDR3 has 14 amino acids. The CDR3 spells CASSAGGHTYEQYF. CDR3 DNA sequence: TGTGCCAGCAGCGCAGGGGGACACACGTACGAGCAGTACTTC.

The V and J genes are TRBV6-5 and TRBJ1-1; 10 bases are a match to TRBD1. Germline CDR1 and CDR2: MNHEY and SVGAGI. The V segment lost 6 bases and the J segment 4 bases; nucleotides outside the gene matches: 5. The CDR3 runs 14 residues. The DNA for the CDR3 is TGTGCCAGCAGGGGACAGGGGCGATTCACTGAAGCTTTCTTT. Translating it yields CASRGQGRFTEAFF.

The rearrangement uses TRBV19 and TRBJ1-1, with 8 bases matching TRBD1. CDR1 and CDR2 from the germline V gene are LNHDA and SQIVND (reference sequence). This CDR3 has 15 amino acids. Trimming removed 7 bases from V and 0 bases from J; junction bases left unmatched: 7. CDR3 residues: CASTFGQGLNTEAFF. The DNA for the CDR3 is TGTGCCAGTACCTTCGGACAGGGTTTGAACACTGAAGCTTTCTTT.

This clone was seen just once. This chain links TRBV5-1 with TRBJ1-1; TRBD1 aligns across 8 bases. Germline V gene sequence: CDR1 SGHRS, CDR2 YFSETQ. Germline trimming cut 4 bases from V and 3 bases from J; bases unmatched to any gene: 8. The CDR3 length is 15 residues. CDR3 loop: CASSRNTGGDTEAFF. The CDR3 DNA is TGCGCCAGCAGCCGTAATACAGGGGGGGACACTGAAGCTTTCTTT. The full variable domain, its missing parts supplied by reference TRBV5-1 and TRBJ1-1, is KAGVTQTPRYLIKTRGQQVTLSCSPISGHRSVSWYQQTPGQGLQFLFEYFSETQRNKGNFPGRFSGRQFSNSRSEMNVSTLELGDSALYLCASSRNTGGDTEAFFGQGTRLTVV.

The chain has TRBV3-1 (or the pseudogene TRBV3-2) and TRBJ2-7; 7 nucleotides agree with TRBD1. The CDR3 covers 12 residues. V lost 9 bases and J lost 2; bases outside the gene matches: 4. Germline CDR1 and CDR2: LGHDT and YNNKEL (reference sequence). The CDR3 nucleotides are TGTGCCAGTGGGACAGCTCCCTACGAGCAGTACTTC. Translating it yields CASGTAPYEQYF.

The chain links TRBV10-2 to TRBJ1-3, with D unresolved. Germline CDR1 is WSHSY and CDR2 is SAAADI. Between the trimmed V and J ends, which lost 5 bases and 0 bases, there was a span of 14 bases. This CDR3 region has 16 residues. The CDR3 DNA follows: TGCGCCAGCAGTAGCTACCACCTGAGCTCTGGAAACACCATATATTTT. Amino acids: CASSSYHLSSGNTIYF.